This T cell receptor beta chain was retrieved from a study of shared T cell receptors in the human thymus (dated by TCRdb to the early 2020s). Study-wide context: The study investigated the way shared, self-reactive T-cell receptor alpha chains are produced in the human thymus.

Turning to this clone: Its antigen is currently not known. Within one base of it there is no much larger clone, and no base qualities were kept.

CDR1 is given as MGHRA and CDR2 as YSYEKL, both from the germline V gene. The CDR3 starts with the cysteine, ends with the phenylalanine, and has 13 residues. The DNA shown is the 39-base CDR3, in frame from base 1. V loses 3 bases of germline sequence and J loses 3 bases, and the interval between the two ends is 8 bases. Libraries were made using the immunoSEQ multiplex PCR assay. The immuneACCESS repertoire file appears here via TCRdb, limited to in-frame rearrangements. These files lack a portion of the clones; in checked studies, under half of the deficit traces to unresolved V genes, and the cause of the others is not known. The sample table records 600,000 to 900,000 clones; around 85% of these occur just once. The top ten clones comprise under 0.012% of the sample. The sample also formed part of further work on human thymus T cells. Looking at the second paper: In Finland, the donors were immunologically healthy infants who were having open corrective cardiac surgery for congenital heart defects. Thymus tissue was collected as surgical resects that were removed during corrective cardiac surgery. V and J gene segment usage appeared biased in both thymic and peripheral blood repertoires. Highly overlapping thymic TCR repertoires among unrelated individuals were reported in the related research. TCR alpha and beta repertoires from roughly eight infant thymus samples and four related peripheral blood samples were characterized in the study. The infant donors were roughly 6 to 250 days old, and the cohort included roughly six males and two females. Thymocytes were released mechanically from tissue and stored at -70 °C as pellets of roughly 9.5-31 million cells. A QIAsymphony instrument was used to extract genomic DNA from frozen cell pellets. TCRB and TCRAD loci were amplified from a standardized quantity of quality-controlled genomic DNA using the immunoSEQ multiplex PCR assay. The V(D)J region was spanned by amplicons of a length sufficient to cover the CDR3 and to identify V and J genes. Amplicon sequencing was performed on an Illumina platform through the commercial immunoSEQ service. Primer bias and sequencing errors were corrected as previously described, and TCRAD and TCRB definitions were based on the IMGT database. Repertoires were analysed with immunoSEQ Analyzer 3.0 and VDJTools, covering basic statistics, V/J segment usage, diversity estimates, rarefaction and pairwise overlap. Diversity was estimated using the Chao1, ChaoE, Efron-Thisted, Shannon and inverse Simpson indices, and was also estimated on datasets down-sampled to the size of the smallest sample. Repertoire overlap was assessed by strict matching of CDR3 nucleotide sequence, V gene and J gene, and clustering was done by Jaccard-based multidimensional scaling. On average, thymus samples gave roughly 800,000 unique TCRB clonotypes, whereas blood samples gave approximately 84,000.

The rearranged chain carries TRBV4-1 and TRBJ2-5; D gene: possibly TRBD1, on 5 matching bases. Material for sequencing was thymocytes. The receptor's source is a girl under three years old with a congenital heart defect. Donor details come from another sample of the same person, matched by shared clones. The CDR3 region: CASSHKTEETQYF. The DNA sequence is given as TGCGCCAGCAGCCATAAGACAGAAGAGACCCAGTACTTC.